Presented here are 29 T cell receptor beta chains from one specimen sequenced in a study of blood T cell repertoires in COVID-19. The assay was immunoSEQ multiplex PCR, and TCRdb's table has in-frame clones only and misses some. The data hold some 160,000 clones, with more than 75% observed a single time. The sequenced sample consisted of peripheral blood. The receptor source for this set is a man aged 18 to 35 with acute or convalescent COVID-19.

In its sample, this clone was seen once. The chain carries TRBV11-2 and TRBJ1-4; 7 bases are a match to TRBD1. The V gene end was trimmed by 1 base and the J gene end by 6 bases; junction bases not matched to a gene: 5. This CDR3 has 15 amino acids. The germline CDR1 and CDR2 sequences are SGHAT and FQNNGV. The CDR3 nucleotides read TGTGCCAGCAGCTTAGGACAGGGTTGGGATGAAAAACTGTTTTTT. Translated, it gives CASSLGQGWDEKLFF.

The V gene is TRBV5-6, the J gene TRBJ1-4; tentative D call: TRBD1 (5 bases). Germline CDR1 reads SGHDT; CDR2 reads YYEEEE. V was cut by 2 bases and J by 3 bases, with 11 bases left in between. This CDR3 has 15 residues. In DNA form, the CDR3 reads TGTGCCAGCAGCTTTCAGGGCAACGCTAATGAAAAACTGTTTTTT. Protein sequence: CASSFQGNANEKLFF.

V and J are TRBV5-1 and TRBJ2-2; 15 bases fit TRBD2. Germline V gives CDR1 SGHRS, CDR2 YFSETQ. The CDR3 runs to 16 residues. V was clipped by 4 bases and J by 4 bases; unmatched bases: 2. In nucleotides, the CDR3 is TGCGCCAGCAGCAAGGGACTAGCGGGAGGCACCGGGGAGCTGTTTTTT. The encoded protein is CASSKGLAGGTGELFF.

The chain carries TRBV15 and TRBJ2-3, with 13 positions matching TRBD2. Trimming cost V 0 bases and J 6 bases; bases outside gene matches: 6. The length of the CDR3 is 17 residues. Germline V gives CDR1 LNHNV, CDR2 YYDKDF (reference sequence). The CDR3 DNA is TGTGCCACCAGCAGAGAACAGACTAGCGGGGGGATGGATACGCAGTATTTT. This sequence encodes CATSREQTSGGMDTQYF.

This chain joins TRBV5-1 and TRBJ1-1, with D possibly TRBD1 on 6 matching bases. The CDR3 totals 14 residues. Trimming removed 3 bases from V and 2 bases from J, with 11 bases in between. Germline-derived CDR1 and CDR2 are SGHRS and YFSETQ. As DNA, the CDR3 is TGCGCCAGCAGCTCACAGGGCTTAAACACTGAAGCTTTCTTT. Its protein product is CASSSQGLNTEAFF. The full variable domain, with the rest looked up from reference TRBV5-1 and TRBJ1-1, is KAGVTQTPRYLIKTRGQQVTLSCSPISGHRSVSWYQQTPGQGLQFLFEYFSETQRNKGNFPGRFSGRQFSNSRSEMNVSTLELGDSALYLCASSSQGLNTEAFFGQGTRLTVV.

The rearrangement links TRBV4-1 to TRBJ1-1; 8 bases match TRBD1. The CDR3 sequence is 15 residues long. The V gene end was trimmed by 2 bases and the J gene end by 5 bases; junction bases not matched to a gene: 7. Germline assignment: CDR1 MGHRA and CDR2 YSYEKL. DNA of the CDR3: TGCGCCAGCAGCCAACCGGGACAGGATTTAACTGAAGCTTTCTTT. Translating gives CASSQPGQDLTEAFF.

V is TRBV2 and J is TRBJ2-7; TRBD1 might be the D (5 bases). There are 14 residues in the CDR3. The V end was cut by 6 bases, the J end by 0 bases, with 12 bases between. Germline V CDR1 and CDR2: SNHLY, FYNNEI. CDR3 DNA: TGTGCCAGCAGCGTTACAGGAGACTCCTACGAGCAGTACTTC. Protein sequence: CASSVTGDSYEQYF.

V gene TRBV6-5 combines with J gene TRBJ2-7; the match to TRBD1 covers 9 bases. This CDR3 is built from 13 residues. V lost 11 bases to trimming and J lost 7 bases; unmatched junction nucleotides: 12. Germline loops: CDR1 MNHEY, CDR2 SVGAGI. CDR3 sequence reads: CALDTGGAGEQYF. The CDR3 DNA reads TGTGCCCTCGATACAGGGGGCGCGGGGGAGCAGTACTTC.

This chain's CDR3 is CAWTRRIYQETQYF. The DNA for the CDR3 is TGTGCCTGGACACGGCGGATATACCAAGAGACCCAGTACTTC. J is TRBJ2-5 and V is TRBV30; D unresolved. The CDR3 has 14 amino acids. Trimming removed 4 bases at V and 0 bases at J, with 12 bases between. Germline V gene data show CDR1 as GTSNPN and CDR2 as SVGIG (reference sequence).

V is TRBV5-1 and J is TRBJ1-4, with D maybe TRBD1 (5 bases). The V end was cut by 3 bases, the J end by 3 bases, with 12 bases between. The CDR3 length is 15 residues. CDR1 and CDR2 from the germline V gene are SGHRS and YFSETQ. CDR3 loop: CASSSSGPSNEKLFF. The CDR3 DNA reads TGCGCCAGCAGCTCTTCAGGGCCTTCTAATGAAAAACTGTTTTTT. Complete variable domain (other parts from reference TRBV5-1 and TRBJ1-4): KAGVTQTPRYLIKTRGQQVTLSCSPISGHRSVSWYQQTPGQGLQFLFEYFSETQRNKGNFPGRFSGRQFSNSRSEMNVSTLELGDSALYLCASSSSGPSNEKLFFGSGTQLSVL.

This clone was recorded only once. The V and J genes are TRBV19 and TRBJ2-5; D possibly corresponds to TRBD2 (6 bases). This CDR3 comprises 14 residues. Germline CDR1 is LNHDA and CDR2 is SQIVND (reference sequence). Trimming took off 3 bases at V and 1 base at J, with 9 bases between the two ends. The CDR3 bases are TGTGCCAGTAGTATTCGGGGGACCCAAGAGACCCAGTACTTC. Translated: CASSIRGTQETQYF.

This clone was picked up one time. The chain is built from TRBV6-1 and TRBJ1-2; 8 positions agree with TRBD1. Per the germline V gene, CDR1 is MNHNS and CDR2 is SASEGT. The CDR3 contains 16 residues. The J segment lost 4 bases and the V segment lost 3 bases, leaving 10 bases of the junction unmatched. The CDR3 region has the DNA TGTGCCAGCAGTGAGACGACAGGGGATCGAGGCTATGGCTACACCTTC. Residues: CASSETTGDRGYGYTF.

The rearrangement joins TRBV5-1 to TRBJ1-2; no reliable D call. Germline values: CDR1 SGHRS, CDR2 YFSETQ. This CDR3 has 13 residues. Trimming took off 2 bases at V and 8 bases at J, with 13 bases between the two ends. Here the CDR3 reads CASSFGLGQGYTF. DNA for the CDR3: TGCGCCAGCAGCTTCGGACTTGGTCAGGGCTACACCTTC.

This clone has only one observation. The chain uses TRBV3-1 (or the pseudogene TRBV3-2) and TRBJ1-1, with D tentatively TRBD1 (5 bases). CDR3 length equals 15 residues. V gave up 4 bases and J gave up 3 bases, with 15 bases separating them. The germline CDR1 and CDR2 sequences are LGHDT and YNNKEL (reference sequence). The CDR3 spells CASSPSQGGDTEAFF. CDR3 coding DNA: TGTGCCAGCAGCCCCAGTCAGGGCGGAGACACTGAAGCTTTCTTT.

J is TRBJ2-5 and V is TRBV5-1; D may be TRBD2 (6 bases). The CDR3 runs 13 residues. V was cut by 0 bases and J by 5 bases, with 8 bases left in between. Per germline, CDR1 SGHRS and CDR2 YFSETQ. CDR3 coding DNA: TGCGCCAGCAGCTTGGCCGGGAGCGAGACCCAGTACTTC. This gives the protein CASSLAGSETQYF.

This chain uses TRBV3-1 (or the pseudogene TRBV3-2) with TRBJ2-3; 9 bases map to TRBD1. The V gene end was trimmed by 0 bases and the J gene end by 0 bases; junction bases not matched to a gene: 7. Germline values: CDR1 LGHDT, CDR2 YNNKEL (reference sequence). CDR3 length: 18 amino acids. In nucleotides, the CDR3 is TGTGCCAGCAGCCAAGAAGGGACAGGGCTAGTAAGCACAGATACGCAGTATTTT. It translates to CASSQEGTGLVSTDTQYF.

This clone was seen once. The chain uses TRBV12-3 or TRBV12-4 and TRBJ2-7; D unclear. Deletions cut 4 bases from V and 0 bases from J, with 7 bases between. This CDR3 spans 13 amino acids. CDR3 coding DNA: TGTGCCAGCAGTTCCTTGAGCTCCTACGAGCAGTACTTC. This gives the protein CASSSLSSYEQYF.

The V and J genes are TRBV5-4 and TRBJ2-7; TRBD2 agrees at 9 bases. This CDR3 contains 15 residues. CDR1 SGHNT and CDR2 YYREEE come from the germline V gene (reference sequence). V shed 1 base, J shed 2 bases, and the junction held 4 bases outside the gene matches. Here the CDR3 DNA reads TGTGCCAGCAGCTTGTTCCTAGCGGGGCCCTACGAGCAGTACTTC. It encodes CASSLFLAGPYEQYF. Complete variable domain (other parts from reference TRBV5-4 and TRBJ2-7): ETGVTQSPTHLIKTRGQQVTLRCSSQSGHNTVSWYQQALGQGPQFIFQYYREEENGRGNFPPRFSGLQFPNYSSELNVNALELDDSALYLCASSLFLAGPYEQYFGPGTRLTVT.

The rearrangement uses TRBV7-8 and TRBJ1-5; 7 bases agree with TRBD1. Germline values: CDR1 SGHVS, CDR2 FQNEAQ. The CDR3 totals 16 residues. Unmatched junction bases numbered 8, after V lost 4 bases and J lost 2 bases. The chain's CDR3 is CASSSRQGQGNQPQHF. Written as DNA, the CDR3 is TGTGCCAGCAGCTCTCGACAGGGTCAGGGCAATCAGCCCCAGCATTTT. Based on the CDR3 plus reference TRBV7-8 and TRBJ1-5, the full variable domain is GAGVSQSPRYKVAKRGQDVALRCDPISGHVSLFWYQQALGQGPEFLTYFQNEAQLDKSGLPSDRFFAERPEGSVSTLKIQRTQQEDSAVYLCASSSRQGQGNQPQHFGDGTRLSIL.

The chain carries TRBV6-6 and TRBJ1-6; the D gene is possibly TRBD1 (6 bases). In germline, CDR1 is MNHNY, CDR2 SVGAGI (reference sequence). V was pared by 6 bases and J by 5 bases, with 11 bases between. This CDR3 contains 14 residues. The CDR3 loop is CASREQGNNSPLHF. The CDR3 DNA reads as TGTGCCAGCAGGGAACAGGGTAATAATTCACCCCTCCACTTT.

The chain uses TRBV27 and TRBJ1-2; 8 bases agree with TRBD1. The CDR3 runs to 13 residues. The germline V gene encodes CDR1 MNHEY and CDR2 SMNVEV (reference sequence). V was clipped by 3 bases and J by 10 bases; unmatched bases: 7. The CDR3 protein is CASSFGTGSDYTF. The DNA of the CDR3 is TGTGCCAGCAGTTTCGGGACAGGCTCTGACTACACCTTC.

The chain is built from TRBV18 and TRBJ1-5, with D perhaps TRBD1 (5 bases). Germline-derived CDR1 and CDR2 are KGHSH and LQKENI. There are 17 residues in the CDR3. V shed 3 bases and J shed 0 bases, with 15 bases lying between them. The DNA of the CDR3 is TGTGCCAGCTCACCCACGGGCGGGGGTTATAGCAATCAGCCCCAGCATTTT. Translated, it gives CASSPTGGGYSNQPQHF.

The genes are TRBV6-4 and TRBJ2-1, with 8 bases fitting TRBD2. Trimming at V came to 3 bases and at J to 9 bases, leaving 7 bases not matched to a gene. The CDR3 sequence is 14 residues long. CDR1 and CDR2 from the germline V gene are MRHNA and SNTAGT. The CDR3 bases are TGTGCCAGCAGTGATTCGATAGCGGGGCGTGAGCAGTTCTTC. Translation gives CASSDSIAGREQFF.

This rearrangement joins TRBV14 to TRBJ1-2, with TRBD1 identical over 8 bases. Per the germline V gene, CDR1 is SGHDN and CDR2 is FVKESK. The CDR3 sequence is 15 residues long. V dropped 2 bases and J dropped 3; count of bases not matched to a gene: 5. Here the CDR3 reads CASSQFGQGHYGYTF. CDR3 in DNA: TGTGCCAGCAGCCAATTTGGACAGGGACACTATGGCTACACCTTC.

The J gene is TRBJ1-1, the V gene TRBV7-9; 9 bases are a match to TRBD1. V lost 1 base to trimming and J lost 4 bases; unmatched junction nucleotides: 1. CDR1 is SEHNR and CDR2 is FQNEAQ in the germline V gene (reference sequence). The CDR3 runs 14 residues. The CDR3 loop is CASSLGTGATEAFF. CDR3 bases: TGTGCCAGCAGCTTAGGGACAGGGGCCACTGAAGCTTTCTTT.

The chain uses TRBV6-1 and TRBJ1-2; D not certain. CDR1 is MNHNS and CDR2 is SASEGT in the germline V gene. V lost 3 bases to trimming and J lost 2 bases, with 22 bases between them. There are 18 residues in the CDR3. CDR3 residues: CASSDSRPGERLNYGYTF. CDR3 bases: TGTGCCAGCAGTGATTCACGCCCCGGGGAGCGTTTAAACTATGGCTACACCTTC.

To note about this clone: One end of the junction does not line up with germline, which may come from a read error. This sequence joins TRBV9 and TRBJ1-1; D perhaps matches TRBD1 (6 bases). Per the germline V gene, CDR1 is SGDLS and CDR2 is YYNGEE. The CDR3 sequence is 15 residues long. The CDR3 DNA reads TGTGCCAGCAGCGTCTCACCGGGACACCCCCTCACTGGCAACTTT. Its protein is CASSVSPGHPLTGNF.

The V and J genes are TRBV3-1 (or the pseudogene TRBV3-2) and TRBJ2-1, with 11 bases identical to TRBD2. V lost 1 base and J lost 8; bases outside the gene matches: 7. CDR1 is LGHDT, CDR2 YNNKEL, per germline (reference sequence). The CDR3 contains 16 residues. CDR3 amino acids: CASSQGLAGSRHEQFF. The CDR3 region has the DNA TGTGCCAGCAGCCAAGGACTAGCGGGATCGCGGCATGAGCAGTTCTTC.

V usage is TRBV7-6 and J usage is TRBJ1-5, with a possible D match to TRBD1 (6 bases). Germline V gene sequence: CDR1 SGHVS, CDR2 FNYEAQ. V was cut by 3 bases and J by 8 bases, with 17 bases left in between. The CDR3 has 15 residues. CDR3 region: CASSLGGGGLEPQHF. Written as DNA, the CDR3 is TGTGCCAGCAGCTTGGGGGGCGGGGGGCTGGAGCCCCAGCATTTT.